This T cell receptor beta chain was identified in a study of cytomegalovirus exposure and HLA in healthy donors. Findings of the study overall: The classifier reportedly diagnosed cytomegalovirus status with high specificity and sensitivity. Subsequent analysis revealed that first-cohort TCR clusters tended to co-occur in the approximately 120 validation repertoires. Most TCR sequences showed up rarely, but some public TCRs showed up in many donors.

The data were produced by immunoSEQ multiplex PCR, yet TCRdb's version contains in-frame clones alone and is incomplete. The profile shows over 120,000 clones, roughly 87% of them singletons. This clone has more than one count but fewer than ten. Its antigen remains unknown. Trimming removed 8 bases at V and 8 bases at J, with 27 bases between. This CDR3 is 16 amino acids long. Germline loops: CDR1 MGHDK, CDR2 SYGVNS. It was the roughly 130-subject validation cohort, separate from the roughly 700-subject first cohort, to which the donors belonged. Sequences were obtained from PBMCs. This chain connects TRBV25-1 to TRBJ1-1, with D possibly TRBD1 on 5 matching bases. This sequence was found in a woman between 18 and 29 years old in good health and CMV-seropositive. The CDR3 loop is CASGGMGGESFSEAFF. In DNA form, the CDR3 reads TGTGCCAGCGGAGGAATGGGGGGGGAATCATTTTCGGAAGCTTTCTTT. The variable domain in full, completed from reference TRBV25-1 and TRBJ1-1, reads EADIYQTPRYLVIGTGKKITLECSQTMGHDKMYWYQQDPGMELHLIHYSYGVNSTEKGDLSSESTVSRIRTEHFPLTLESARPSHTSQYLCASGGMGGESFSEAFFGQGTRLTVV.